These 28 T cell receptor beta chains share one sample of origin, sequenced in a study of cytomegalovirus exposure and HLA in healthy donors. Sequencing was performed with immunoSEQ multiplex PCR; in TCRdb, only in-frame clones are kept and a portion is missing. The sample holds 130,000 or so clones, around 89% seen once. Sequencing was done on a sample of PBMCs. The receptor set was obtained from a young woman in good health and CMV-seropositive.

The chain links TRBV10-3 to TRBJ1-5; 8 bases agree with TRBD1. This CDR3 has 14 amino acids. Trimming took 10 bases from V and 0 from J; bases not matched to a gene: 5. CDR1 is ENHRY, CDR2 SYGVKD, per germline. CDR3 coding DNA: TGTGCCACCGACAGGGGCTATAGCAATCAGCCCCAGCATTTT. It yields the protein CATDRGYSNQPQHF.

V and J are TRBV2 and TRBJ2-7; a possible D gene is TRBD2 (6 bases). The CDR3 is 14 residues long. Per the germline V gene, CDR1 is SNHLY and CDR2 is FYNNEI. The V and J ends lost 6 bases and 7 bases respectively, with 19 bases between them. The CDR3 here is CASRVDTPGREQYF. Written as DNA, the CDR3 is TGTGCCAGCAGGGTGGACACCCCCGGGAGAGAGCAGTACTTC.

The CDR3 loop reads CSVRGVLSGNTIYF. CDR3 nucleotides: TGCAGCGTCCGGGGGGTCCTCTCTGGAAACACCATATATTTT. The V call is TRBV29-1, the J call TRBJ1-3; D might be TRBD1 (5 bases). This CDR3 is 14 amino acids long. CDR1 and CDR2 (germline): SQVTM, ANQGSEA. The germline V and J ends were trimmed by 6 bases and 0 bases, with 12 bases remaining between them.

The chain has TRBV28 and TRBJ2-1; 10 positions agree with TRBD1. V shed 7 bases and J 5 bases; nucleotides not matched to a gene: 8. The CDR3 runs 15 residues. Per the germline V gene, CDR1 is MDHEN and CDR2 is SYDVKM. In DNA form, the CDR3 reads TGTGCCAGCAACTCCCCGGGACAGGGGCACAATGAGCAGTTCTTC. Residues: CASNSPGQGHNEQFF.

The chain links TRBV28 to TRBJ1-2, with D possibly TRBD1 on 5 matching bases. With 5 bases removed from V and 4 bases from J, the gap between germline ends came to 11 bases. The CDR3 has 13 residues. Germline values: CDR1 MDHEN, CDR2 SYDVKM. The CDR3 bases are TGTGCCAGCAGTCTGACAGCCTCCTATGGCTACACCTTC. It codes for CASSLTASYGYTF.

The chain has TRBV5-1 and TRBJ1-5; unclear D gene. This CDR3 has 15 amino acids. V lost 0 bases, J lost 7 bases, and 14 bases lay in between. Germline assignment: CDR1 SGHRS and CDR2 YFSETQ. The CDR3 coding sequence is TGCGCCAGCAGCTTGGTTTCGGGGTCGGGGCAGCCCCAGCATTTT. This sequence encodes CASSLVSGSGQPQHF.

V gene TRBV10-3 combines with J gene TRBJ2-1; D call uncertain. Germline V gene sequence: CDR1 ENHRY, CDR2 SYGVKD. CDR3 length: 12 residues. Trimming pared 2 bases from V and 7 bases from J, leaving 6 bases between. The CDR3 nucleotides are TGTGCCATCAGTGAGCAGGCAAATGAGCAGTTCTTC. Its protein product is CAISEQANEQFF.

The chain links TRBV5-6 to TRBJ1-1, with TRBD1 identical over 9 bases. Germline V CDR1 and CDR2: SGHDT, YYEEEE. The CDR3 length is 14 residues. V gave up 5 bases and J gave up 7 bases; unmatched junction bases: 9. CDR3 in DNA: TGTGCCAGCAGATCCACAGGGGGCTTCAGTGAAGCTTTCTTT. It specifies CASRSTGGFSEAFF. The full variable domain, with the rest looked up from reference TRBV5-6 and TRBJ1-1, is DAGVTQSPTHLIKTRGQQVTLRCSPKSGHDTVSWYQQALGQGPQFIFQYYEEEERQRGNFPDRFSGHQFPNYSSELNVNALLLGDSALYLCASRSTGGFSEAFFGQGTRLTVV.

The V call is TRBV28, the J call TRBJ2-2; 7 positions agree with TRBD2. The germline V gene encodes CDR1 MDHEN and CDR2 SYDVKM. Unmatched junction bases numbered 8, after V lost 7 bases and J lost 3 bases. The CDR3 runs 15 residues. CDR3 loop: CASTRGEGDTGELFF. CDR3 in DNA: TGTGCCAGCACTCGTGGGGAGGGAGACACCGGGGAGCTGTTTTTT.

The V call is TRBV15, the J call TRBJ2-3; possible D gene TRBD2, 6 bases. The V and J ends lost 5 bases and 2 bases respectively, with 11 bases between them. Germline V gene data show CDR1 as LNHNV and CDR2 as YYDKDF (reference sequence). The CDR3 covers 14 residues. The CDR3 protein is CATSGGSFTDTQYF. CDR3 nucleotide sequence: TGTGCCACCAGCGGGGGGTCCTTCACAGATACGCAGTATTTT. Together with reference TRBV15 and TRBJ2-3, the CDR3 gives the full variable domain: DAMVIQNPRYQVTQFGKPVTLSCSQTLNHNVMYWYQQKSSQAPKLLFHYYDKDFNNEADTPDNFQSRRPNTSFCFLDIRSPGLGDTAMYLCATSGGSFTDTQYFGPGTRLTVL.

The chain is built from TRBV29-1 and TRBJ2-5; D may be TRBD1 (5 bases). Germline loops: CDR1 SQVTM, CDR2 ANQGSEA. Trimming stripped 4 bases from V and 5 bases from J, with 11 bases between. This CDR3 is 12 amino acids long. The CDR3 reads CSVARVGETQYF. The DNA for the CDR3 is TGCAGCGTTGCCAGGGTCGGGGAGACCCAGTACTTC.

This clone was detected only once. V and J are TRBV2 and TRBJ2-3, with 13 bases that match TRBD2. The CDR3 is 15 amino acids. Germline values: CDR1 SNHLY, CDR2 FYNNEI. V was pared by 7 bases and J by 8 bases, with 9 bases of the junction left unmatched. This chain's CDR3 is CASTERTSGGGTQYF. DNA for the CDR3: TGTGCCAGCACGGAGAGGACTAGCGGGGGAGGTACGCAGTATTTT.

This clone was seen repeatedly, ten times or more. This chain joins TRBV6-5 and TRBJ1-5; the D is unclear. V was cut by 2 bases and J by 5 bases, with 7 bases left in between. CDR1 MNHEY and CDR2 SVGAGI come from the germline V gene. The CDR3 runs to 13 residues. DNA for the CDR3: TGTGCCAGCAGTTACAGGAGGGATCAGCCCCAGCATTTT. As protein: CASSYRRDQPQHF.

The V gene is TRBV5-1, the J gene TRBJ2-2; D may be TRBD1 (5 bases). The length of the CDR3 is 16 residues. Looked up from germline, CDR1 is SGHRS and CDR2 is YFSETQ. V was trimmed by 4 bases and J by 3 bases, leaving 16 bases between them. CDR3 coding DNA: TGCGCCAGCAGCGCGTCAGGGATAACGGACACCGGGGAGCTGTTTTTT. This sequence encodes CASSASGITDTGELFF.

V is TRBV5-1 and J is TRBJ1-2; TRBD1 is a possible D gene (5 bases). The length of the CDR3 is 15 residues. V was cut by 4 bases and J by 8 bases, with 21 bases left in between. CDR1 is SGHRS, CDR2 YFSETQ, per germline. The CDR3 loop reads CASSRMEGRKSGYTF. DNA for the CDR3: TGCGCCAGCAGCCGAATGGAGGGGCGTAAGAGCGGCTACACCTTC.

The chain combines TRBV28 with TRBJ2-7; TRBD2 is a possible D gene (5 bases). CDR1 and CDR2 (germline): MDHEN, SYDVKM. The CDR3 extends over 15 amino acids. Trimming stripped 4 bases from V and 3 bases from J, with 16 bases between. CDR3: CASSSPEERFYEQYF. As DNA, the CDR3 is TGTGCCAGCAGTTCCCCTGAGGAGCGGTTCTACGAGCAGTACTTC.

The chain uses TRBV27 and TRBJ1-6; maybe TRBD1 (5 bases). Trimming left V 3 bases short and J 8 bases short, with 8 bases between. CDR3 length: 13 amino acids. In germline, CDR1 is MNHEY, CDR2 SMNVEV (reference sequence). The CDR3 nucleotides read TGTGCCAGCAGTTTGGGGGGTGATTCACCCCTCCACTTT. Its protein is CASSLGGDSPLHF.

The gene calls are TRBV5-6 and TRBJ1-1; D is unresolved. The CDR3 sequence is 13 residues long. CDR1 and CDR2 (germline): SGHDT, YYEEEE. Trimming took off 2 bases at V and 1 base at J, with 6 bases between the two ends. The CDR3 nucleotides read TGTGCCAGCAGCTTTACACAGAACACTGAAGCTTTCTTT. It encodes CASSFTQNTEAFF.

The CDR3, as DNA: TGTGCCAGCAGTAAAGGACGACAGGGTCTCACTGAAGCTTTCTTT. This translates into CASSKGRQGLTEAFF. V usage is TRBV27 and J usage is TRBJ1-1, with TRBD1 matching 7 bases. The V and J ends lost 5 bases and 4 bases, in that order; junction bases with no gene match: 10. The CDR3 consists of 15 residues. The germline CDR1 and CDR2 sequences are MNHEY and SMNVEV (reference sequence).

The J gene is TRBJ2-7, the V gene TRBV4-1; TRBD1 matches 9 bases. The CDR3 runs to 14 residues. CDR1 MGHRA and CDR2 YSYEKL come from the germline V gene. J lost 2 bases, V lost 4 bases, and 3 bases had no gene match. The CDR3 spells CASSPRDRAYEQYF. CDR3 sequence (DNA): TGCGCCAGCAGCCCCCGGGACAGGGCCTACGAGCAGTACTTC.

The V call is TRBV29-1, the J call TRBJ2-5, with 7 bases matching TRBD2. Per germline, CDR1 SQVTM and CDR2 ANQGSEA. The V and J ends lost 6 bases and 5 bases, in that order; junction bases with no gene match: 9. The CDR3 has 13 residues. CDR3 DNA sequence: TGCAGCGTCTTCCCCGCGGGGGTGGAGACCCAGTACTTC. Translated: CSVFPAGVETQYF.

The chain employs TRBV15 and TRBJ2-7, with D possibly TRBD2 on 5 matching bases. V gave up 5 bases and J gave up 3 bases, with 14 bases separating them. This CDR3 has 14 amino acids. CDR1 and CDR2 from the germline V gene are LNHNV and YYDKDF (reference sequence). The CDR3 DNA sequence: TGTGCCACCAGCCGTGGGGTGGCGGGCTACGAGCAGTACTTC. This gives the protein CATSRGVAGYEQYF.

The rearrangement joins TRBV4-1 to TRBJ2-3; TRBD2 aligns across 10 bases. Germline CDR1 MGHRA, CDR2 YSYEKL. V gave up 4 bases and J gave up 3 bases; unmatched junction bases: 10. The length of the CDR3 is 17 residues. The chain's CDR3 is CASSLGLTSGNTDTQYF. The CDR3 DNA is TGCGCCAGCAGCCTAGGCCTAACTAGCGGGAATACAGATACGCAGTATTTT.

The V gene is TRBV29-1, the J gene TRBJ2-5, with D tentatively TRBD1 (5 bases). The germline CDR1 and CDR2 sequences are SQVTM and ANQGSEA. The CDR3 is made up of 12 amino acids. Trimming took off 7 bases at V and 4 bases at J, with 13 bases between the two ends. The CDR3 spells CSALPRGETQYF. CDR3 nucleotides: TGCAGCGCCCTACCAAGGGGAGAGACCCAGTACTTC.

V and J are TRBV7-2 and TRBJ1-5; D is undetermined. Germline CDR1 reads SGHTA; CDR2 reads FQGNSA. The CDR3 sequence is 16 residues long. Trimming removed 0 bases from V and 0 bases from J, with 9 bases in between. CDR3 region: CASSLAATVSNQPQHF. The CDR3 DNA reads TGTGCCAGCAGCTTAGCGGCAACAGTTAGCAATCAGCCCCAGCATTTT.

The V and J genes are TRBV9 and TRBJ2-3, with unresolved D. The CDR3 is made up of 13 amino acids. V was trimmed by 2 bases and J by 4 bases, leaving 8 bases between them. Germline values: CDR1 SGDLS, CDR2 YYNGEE. CDR3 region: CASSVDLADTQYF. The DNA of the CDR3 is TGTGCCAGCAGCGTCGATTTAGCAGATACGCAGTATTTT.

The chain joins TRBV6-1 to TRBJ1-4; D possibly corresponds to TRBD1 (5 bases). The CDR3 is 15 residues long. Between the trimmed V and J ends, which lost 7 bases and 4 bases, there was a span of 16 bases. Germline V lookup: CDR1 MNHNS, CDR2 SASEGT. In nucleotides, the CDR3 is TGTGCCAGCAAGTGGGACGGGAGGGGTAATGAAAAACTGTTTTTT. As protein: CASKWDGRGNEKLFF.

The rearrangement uses TRBV5-4 and TRBJ2-7; 7 bases are shared with TRBD2. The J segment lost 6 bases and the V segment lost 1 base, leaving 4 bases of the junction unmatched. Germline CDR1 is SGHNT and CDR2 is YYREEE (reference sequence). The CDR3 runs to 13 residues. CDR3 sequence reads: CASSLRGVGEQYF. The DNA of the CDR3 is TGTGCCAGCAGCTTGCGGGGGGTGGGCGAGCAGTACTTC.